This TCR beta chain was profiled in a study of T cells in Graves' hyperthyroidism and ophthalmopathy. General observations from the study: Peripheral blood also featured most of the thyroid clonotypes expanded above 0.001.

Amplified regions were TCR beta CDR3 sequences from RNA transcripts. The HTBI set primed first-round TCR CDR3 RT-PCR. TCRdb used MiXCR to reprocess the multiplex PCR reads, holding one entry per CDR3 protein. The sample yields a few hundred thousand distinct CDR3 sequences, approximately 14% seen once. This clonotype appeared many times. Antigen unknown. The CDR3 extends over 14 amino acids. The germline V gene encodes CDR1 SNHLY and CDR2 FYNNEI. Trimming removed 7 bases at V and 6 bases at J, with 19 bases between. The clonotype was recovered from a young woman with Graves' hyperthyroidism that later progressed to Graves' ophthalmopathy. V and J are TRBV2 and TRBJ2-7; D gene uncertain. Sequences were obtained from blood. The DNA of the CDR3 is TGTGCCAGCAACCCCGGGCCCCCGGACGGCGAGCAGTACTTC. Translated: CASNPGPPDGEQYF.